This TCR beta chain was recovered during a study of cytomegalovirus exposure and HLA in healthy donors. CDR1 is MGHRA and CDR2 is YSYEKL in the germline V gene. V was clipped by 1 base and J by 7 bases; unmatched bases: 9. The CDR3 loop spans 16 amino acids. The PCR had 60 Vbeta and 13 Jbeta primers. Assay: immunoSEQ multiplex PCR; the TCRdb copy retains only in-frame clones and omits some. This sample has some 130,000 clones; roughly 78% occur once, and the top ten carry approximately 4.8%. Study-level results: The classifier, whose performance was assessed in both the original and validation cohorts, reportedly diagnosed cytomegalovirus status with high specificity and sensitivity.

Regarding this clone: The antigen remains unidentified.

The origin of this receptor is a man aged 30 to 45 in good health. The sequencing input was PBMCs. The chain couples TRBV4-1 to TRBJ2-7; 11 bases agree with TRBD1. In nucleotides, the CDR3 is TGCGCCAGCAGCCAAGTTCGCGGACAGGGGGCAAGTGAGCAGTACTTC. This sequence encodes CASSQVRGQGASEQYF.